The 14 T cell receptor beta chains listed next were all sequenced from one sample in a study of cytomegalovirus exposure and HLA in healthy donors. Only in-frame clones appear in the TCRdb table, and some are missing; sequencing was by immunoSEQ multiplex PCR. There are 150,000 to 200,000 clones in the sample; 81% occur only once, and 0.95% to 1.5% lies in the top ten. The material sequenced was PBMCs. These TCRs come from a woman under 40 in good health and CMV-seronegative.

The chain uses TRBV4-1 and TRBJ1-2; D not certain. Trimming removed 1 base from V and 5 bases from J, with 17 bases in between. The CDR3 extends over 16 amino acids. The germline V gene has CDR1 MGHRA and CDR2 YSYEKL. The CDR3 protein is CASSQAVRSSYYGYTF. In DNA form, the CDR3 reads TGCGCCAGCAGCCAAGCGGTACGGAGCAGTTATTATGGCTACACCTTC.

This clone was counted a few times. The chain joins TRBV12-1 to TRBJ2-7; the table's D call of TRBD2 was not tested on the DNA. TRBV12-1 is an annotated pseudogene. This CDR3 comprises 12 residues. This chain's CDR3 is CASSYAAYEQYF. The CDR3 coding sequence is TGTGCCAGCAGTTATGCGGCCTACGAGCAGTACTTC.

The CDR3 reads CASSYSTGGHGDTQYF. The CDR3 DNA sequence: TGTGCCAGCAGTTACTCGACCGGGGGGCATGGAGATACGCAGTATTTT. The chain recombines TRBV6-6 with TRBJ2-3; D is possibly TRBD2 (7 bases). V was shortened by 0 bases and J by 5 bases, with 15 bases between the two germline ends. This CDR3 region has 16 residues. Germline V lookup: CDR1 MNHNY, CDR2 SVGAGI (reference sequence).

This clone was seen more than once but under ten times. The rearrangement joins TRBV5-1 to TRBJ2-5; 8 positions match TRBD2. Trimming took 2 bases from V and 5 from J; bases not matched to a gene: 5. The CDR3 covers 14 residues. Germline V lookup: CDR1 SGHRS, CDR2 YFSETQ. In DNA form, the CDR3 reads TGCGCCAGCAGCTTTAGCGGGGAGGGGGAGACCCAGTACTTC. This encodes CASSFSGEGETQYF.

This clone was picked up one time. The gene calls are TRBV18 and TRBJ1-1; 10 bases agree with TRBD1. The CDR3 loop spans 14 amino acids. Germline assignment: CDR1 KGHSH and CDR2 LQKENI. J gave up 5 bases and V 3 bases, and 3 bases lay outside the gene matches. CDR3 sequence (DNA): TGTGCCAGCTCACCCAGGACAGGGGGGACTGAAGCTTTCTTT. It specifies CASSPRTGGTEAFF.

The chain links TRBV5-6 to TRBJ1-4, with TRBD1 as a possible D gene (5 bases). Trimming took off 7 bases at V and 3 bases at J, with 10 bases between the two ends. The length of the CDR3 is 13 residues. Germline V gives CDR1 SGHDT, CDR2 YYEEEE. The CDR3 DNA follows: TGTGCCAGCGCTGGGGCGCCTAATGAAAAACTGTTTTTT. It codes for CASAGAPNEKLFF.

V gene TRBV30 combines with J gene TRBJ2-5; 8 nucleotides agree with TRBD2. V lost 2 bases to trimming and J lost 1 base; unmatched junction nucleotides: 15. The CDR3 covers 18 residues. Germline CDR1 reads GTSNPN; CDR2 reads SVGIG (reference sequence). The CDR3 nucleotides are TGTGCCTGGAGTAGTAACGGGAGGGCCCTCGCGTTCCAAGAGACCCAGTACTTC. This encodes CAWSSNGRALAFQETQYF.

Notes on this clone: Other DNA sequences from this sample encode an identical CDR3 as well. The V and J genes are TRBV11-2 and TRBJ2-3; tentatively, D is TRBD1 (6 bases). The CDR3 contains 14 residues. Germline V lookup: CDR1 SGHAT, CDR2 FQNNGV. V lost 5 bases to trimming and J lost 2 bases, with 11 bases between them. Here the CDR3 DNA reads TGTGCCAGCAGCCCTGGACAGTCCACAGATACGCAGTATTTT. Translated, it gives CASSPGQSTDTQYF.

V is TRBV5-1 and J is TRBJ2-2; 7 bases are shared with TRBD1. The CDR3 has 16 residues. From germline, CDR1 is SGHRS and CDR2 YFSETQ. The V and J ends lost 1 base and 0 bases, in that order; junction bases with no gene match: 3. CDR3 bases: TGCGCCAGCAGCTTGATCGGGACAGCGAACACCGGGGAGCTGTTTTTT. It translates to CASSLIGTANTGELFF.

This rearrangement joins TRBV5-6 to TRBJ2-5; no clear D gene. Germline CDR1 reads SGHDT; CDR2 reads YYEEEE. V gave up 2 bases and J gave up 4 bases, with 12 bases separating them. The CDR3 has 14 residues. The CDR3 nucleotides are TGTGCCAGCAGCTTTTCTTTTGGGCGAGAGACCCAGTACTTC. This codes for CASSFSFGRETQYF.

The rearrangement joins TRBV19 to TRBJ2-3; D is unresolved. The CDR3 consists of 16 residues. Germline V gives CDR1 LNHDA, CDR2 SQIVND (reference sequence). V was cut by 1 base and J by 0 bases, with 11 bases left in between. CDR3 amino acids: CASSIGQKISTDTQYF. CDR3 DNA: TGTGCCAGTAGTATAGGTCAGAAGATAAGCACAGATACGCAGTATTTT.

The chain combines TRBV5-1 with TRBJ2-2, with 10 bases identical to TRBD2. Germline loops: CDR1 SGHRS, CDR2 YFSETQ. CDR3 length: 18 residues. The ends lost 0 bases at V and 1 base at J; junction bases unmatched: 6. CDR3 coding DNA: TGCGCCAGCAGCTTGGTTCTAGCGGGAGAATGGAACACCGGGGAGCTGTTTTTT. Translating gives CASSLVLAGEWNTGELFF.

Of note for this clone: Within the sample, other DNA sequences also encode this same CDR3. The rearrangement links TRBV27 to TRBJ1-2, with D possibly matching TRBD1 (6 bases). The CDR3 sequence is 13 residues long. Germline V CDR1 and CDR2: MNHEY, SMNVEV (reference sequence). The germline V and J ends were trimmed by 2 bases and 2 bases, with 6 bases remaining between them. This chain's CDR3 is CASSLQGNYGYTF. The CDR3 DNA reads TGTGCCAGCAGTTTACAGGGGAACTATGGCTACACCTTC.

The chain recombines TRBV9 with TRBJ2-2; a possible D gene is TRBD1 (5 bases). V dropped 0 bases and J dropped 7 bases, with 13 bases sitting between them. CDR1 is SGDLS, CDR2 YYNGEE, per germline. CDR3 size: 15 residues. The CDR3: CASSVEVRTGGELFF. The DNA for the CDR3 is TGTGCCAGCAGCGTAGAAGTGCGAACAGGCGGGGAGCTGTTTTTT.